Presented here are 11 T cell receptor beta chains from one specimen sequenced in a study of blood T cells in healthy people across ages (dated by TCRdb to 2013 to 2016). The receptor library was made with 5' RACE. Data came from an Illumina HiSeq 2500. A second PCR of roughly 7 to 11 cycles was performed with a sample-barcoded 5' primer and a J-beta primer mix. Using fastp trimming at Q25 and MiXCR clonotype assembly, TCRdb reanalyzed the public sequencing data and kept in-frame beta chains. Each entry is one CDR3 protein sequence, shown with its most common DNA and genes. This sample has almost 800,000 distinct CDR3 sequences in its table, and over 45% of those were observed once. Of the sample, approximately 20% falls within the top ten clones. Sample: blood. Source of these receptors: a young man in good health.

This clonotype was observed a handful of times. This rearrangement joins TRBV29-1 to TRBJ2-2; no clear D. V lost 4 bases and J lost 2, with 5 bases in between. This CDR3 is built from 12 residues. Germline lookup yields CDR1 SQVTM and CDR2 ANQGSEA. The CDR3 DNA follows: TGCAGCGTTGTTGCAAACACCGGGGAGCTGTTTTTT. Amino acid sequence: CSVVANTGELFF.

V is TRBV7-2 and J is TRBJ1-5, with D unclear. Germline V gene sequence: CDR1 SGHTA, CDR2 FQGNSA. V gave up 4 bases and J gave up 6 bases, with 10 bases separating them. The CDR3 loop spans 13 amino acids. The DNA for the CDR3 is TGTGCCAGCAGCTCCGGGCCCTCTCAGCCCCAGCATTTT. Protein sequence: CASSSGPSQPQHF.

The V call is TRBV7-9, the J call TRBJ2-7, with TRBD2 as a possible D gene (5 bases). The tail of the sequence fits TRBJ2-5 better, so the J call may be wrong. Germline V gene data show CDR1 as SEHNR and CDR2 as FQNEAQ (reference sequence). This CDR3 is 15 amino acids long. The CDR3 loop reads CASSDPTTSQETQYF. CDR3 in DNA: TGTGCCAGCAGCGATCCGACAACTAGCCAAGAGACCCAGTACTTC.

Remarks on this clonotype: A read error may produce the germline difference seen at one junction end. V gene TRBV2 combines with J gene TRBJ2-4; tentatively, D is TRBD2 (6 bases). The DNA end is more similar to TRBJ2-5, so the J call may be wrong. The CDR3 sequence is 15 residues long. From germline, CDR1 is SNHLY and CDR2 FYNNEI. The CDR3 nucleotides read TGTCCCAGTAACGCCGGGACTGTGCCGCAAGAGACCCAGTACTTC. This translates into CPSNAGTVPQETQYF.

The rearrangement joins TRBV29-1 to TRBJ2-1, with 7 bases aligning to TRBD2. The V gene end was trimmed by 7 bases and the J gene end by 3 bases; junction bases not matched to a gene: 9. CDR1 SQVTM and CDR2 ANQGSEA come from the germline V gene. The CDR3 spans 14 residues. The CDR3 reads CSGAGEKDYNEQFF. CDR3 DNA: TGCAGCGGGGCGGGAGAAAAAGACTACAATGAGCAGTTCTTC.

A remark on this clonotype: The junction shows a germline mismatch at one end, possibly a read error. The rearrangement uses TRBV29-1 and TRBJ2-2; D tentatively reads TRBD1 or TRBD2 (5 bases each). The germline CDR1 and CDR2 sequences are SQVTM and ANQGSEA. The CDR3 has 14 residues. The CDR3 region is CSYGTTRNSGELFF. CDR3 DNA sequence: TGCAGCTATGGGACGACCAGAAACAGCGGGGAGCTGTTTTTT.

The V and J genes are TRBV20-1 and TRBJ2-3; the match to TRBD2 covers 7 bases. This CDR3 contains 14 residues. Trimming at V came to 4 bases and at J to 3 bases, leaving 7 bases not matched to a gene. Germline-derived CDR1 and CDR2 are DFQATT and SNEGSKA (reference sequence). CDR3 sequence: CSAIRLAGTDTQYF. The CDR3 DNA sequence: TGCAGTGCTATTAGACTAGCTGGGACAGATACGCAGTATTTT.

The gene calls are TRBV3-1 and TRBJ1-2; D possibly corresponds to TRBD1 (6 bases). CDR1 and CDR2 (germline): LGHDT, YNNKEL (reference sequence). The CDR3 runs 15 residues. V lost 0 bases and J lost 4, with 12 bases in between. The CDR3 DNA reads TGTGCCAGCAGCCAAGAGGGAGGACAGCTCTATGGCTACACCTTC. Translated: CASSQEGGQLYGYTF.

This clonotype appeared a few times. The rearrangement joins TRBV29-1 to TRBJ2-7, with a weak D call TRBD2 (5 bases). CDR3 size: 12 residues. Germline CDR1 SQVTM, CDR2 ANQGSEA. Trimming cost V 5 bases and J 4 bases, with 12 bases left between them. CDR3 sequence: CSVPGRGYEQYF. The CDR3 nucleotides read TGCAGCGTTCCGGGCCGGGGATACGAGCAGTACTTC.

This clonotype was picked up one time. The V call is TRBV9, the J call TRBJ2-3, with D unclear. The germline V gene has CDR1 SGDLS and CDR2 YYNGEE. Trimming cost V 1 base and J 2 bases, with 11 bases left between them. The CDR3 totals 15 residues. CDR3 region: CASSVRYASTDTQYF. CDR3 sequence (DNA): TGTGCCAGCAGCGTAAGGTACGCCTCCACAGATACGCAGTATTTT.

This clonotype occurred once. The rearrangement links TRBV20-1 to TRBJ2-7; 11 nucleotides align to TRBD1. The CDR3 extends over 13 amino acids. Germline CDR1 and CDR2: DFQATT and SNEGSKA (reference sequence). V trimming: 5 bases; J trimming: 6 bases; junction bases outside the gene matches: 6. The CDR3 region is CSAEGQGVGEQYF. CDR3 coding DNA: TGCAGTGCTGAGGGACAGGGGGTGGGCGAGCAGTACTTC.